A selection of T cell receptor beta chains follows, all from one sample in a study of T cells in Graves' hyperthyroidism and ophthalmopathy. TCRdb reprocessed the multiplex PCR reads via MiXCR and lists one record per CDR3 protein. Altogether 550,000 to 850,000 distinct CDR3 sequences are present, roughly 20% being singletons, with the ten largest covering over 15%. Sequenced sample: blood. The receptor source for this set is a woman in her forties or fifties with Graves' hyperthyroidism that later progressed to Graves' ophthalmopathy. Each CDR3 is given with its conserved first and last residue. The D gene is left open where the match is weak. Not all rows give a size; the values are once, few, many and, for expanded clones, a class.

CDR3,DNA,length,V,size,D,J
CASSEVQGTLLGYTF,TGTGCCAGCAGTGAAGTTCAGGGGACGTTACTCGGCTACACCTTC,15,TRBV6-1,.,.,TRBJ1-2
CASSEEFRGPGTDTQYF,TGCGCCAGCAGCGAGGAGTTCAGGGGCCCCGGGACAGATACGCAGTATTTT,17,TRBV5-1,.,.,TRBJ2-3
CASSGGQRANEKLFF,TGTGCCAGCTCAGGAGGGCAGAGGGCTAATGAAAAACTGTTTTTT,15,TRBV18,many,.,TRBJ1-4
CASSFRRGGLGTDTQYF,TGTGCCAGCAGTTTCCGACGGGGGGGCCTGGGCACAGATACGCAGTATTTT,17,TRBV12-3/TRBV12-4,.,TRBD2,TRBJ2-3
CASSFEEDQPQHF,TGTGCCAGCAGTTTCGAGGAAGATCAACCCCAGCATTTT,13,TRBV12-3/TRBV12-4,.,.,TRBJ1-5
CASSSPGRPMNTEAFF,TGTGCCAGTAGTAGCCCCGGACGGCCCATGAACACTGAAGCTTTCTTT,16,TRBV19,few,.,TRBJ1-1
CSVESGGRNTGELFF,TGCAGCGTTGAGTCAGGGGGTAGGAACACCGGGGAGCTGTTTTTT,15,TRBV29-1,many,TRBD1,TRBJ2-2
CSARPVGQGDQPQHF,TGCAGTGCTAGACCGGTAGGACAGGGCGATCAGCCCCAGCATTTT,15,TRBV20-1,many,TRBD1,TRBJ1-5
CAISESDRDNSPLHF,TGTGCCATCAGTGAGTCGGACAGGGATAATTCACCCCTCCACTTT,15,TRBV10-3,few,TRBD1,TRBJ1-6
CASSYDIPGTSREGGYTF,TGTGCCAGCAGTTACGACATCCCCGGGACGTCTCGGGAGGGCGGCTACACCTTC,18,TRBV6-5,few,.,TRBJ1-2
CASSIRPYTDTQYF,TGTGCCAGTAGTATCCGACCGTATACAGATACGCAGTATTTT,14,TRBV19,.,.,TRBJ2-3
CASSLGSRVNTGELFF,TGTGCCAGCAGCTTGGGCTCCAGGGTGAACACCGGGGAGCTGTTTTTT,16,TRBV5-4,.,.,TRBJ2-2
CASSFGAGSKKLFF,TGTGCCAGCAGTTTTGGGGCAGGGTCCAAAAAACTGTTTTTT,14,TRBV12-3/TRBV12-4,.,.,TRBJ1-4
CSVGYHQRTYEQYF,TGCAGCGTTGGCTACCACCAGAGGACCTACGAGCAGTACTTC,14,TRBV29-1,.,.,TRBJ2-7
CASTGDRVDTGELFF,TGTGCCAGTACCGGAGACAGGGTGGACACCGGGGAGCTGTTTTTT,15,TRBV19,few,TRBD1,TRBJ2-2
CASSQESGAPINEQFF,TGTGCCAGCAGCCAAGAAAGCGGGGCCCCTATTAATGAGCAGTTCTTC,16,TRBV3-1,many,TRBD2,TRBJ2-1
CASLDRGPGETQYF,TGTGCCAGCCTGGACAGGGGGCCGGGAGAGACCCAGTACTTC,14,TRBV2,.,TRBD1,TRBJ2-5
CSVRQQELSYNEQFF,TGCAGCGTTCGCCAACAGGAGCTCTCCTACAATGAGCAGTTCTTC,15,TRBV29-1,.,.,TRBJ2-1